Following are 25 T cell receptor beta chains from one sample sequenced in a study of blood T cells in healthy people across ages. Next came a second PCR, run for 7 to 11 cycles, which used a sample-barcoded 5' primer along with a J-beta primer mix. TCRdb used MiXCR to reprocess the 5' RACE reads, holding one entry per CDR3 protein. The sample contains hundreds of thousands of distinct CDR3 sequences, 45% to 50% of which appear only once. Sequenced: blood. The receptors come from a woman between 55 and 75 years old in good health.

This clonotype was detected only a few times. The CDR3 DNA reads as TGTGCCAGCAGCTTAGCGCGGGTCGGGGGAGGCTACACCTTC. This translates into CASSLARVGGGYTF. V is TRBV7-2 and J is TRBJ1-2; the D gene is possibly TRBD1 (5 bases). The length of the CDR3 is 14 residues. V gave up 0 bases and J gave up 8 bases, with 13 bases separating them. From germline, CDR1 is SGHTA and CDR2 FQGNSA.

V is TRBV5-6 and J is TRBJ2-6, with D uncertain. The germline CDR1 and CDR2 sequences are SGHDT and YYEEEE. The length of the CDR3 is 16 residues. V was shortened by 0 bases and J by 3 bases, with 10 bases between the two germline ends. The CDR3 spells CASSLGAKIGANVLTF. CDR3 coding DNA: TGTGCCAGCAGCTTGGGCGCCAAGATTGGGGCCAACGTCCTGACTTTC.

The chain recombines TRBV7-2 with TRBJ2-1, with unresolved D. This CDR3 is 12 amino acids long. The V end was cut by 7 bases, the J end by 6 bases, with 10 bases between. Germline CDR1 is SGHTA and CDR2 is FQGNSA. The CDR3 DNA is TGTGCCAGCACCTTTTCCCTCAATGAGCAGTTCTTC. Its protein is CASTFSLNEQFF.

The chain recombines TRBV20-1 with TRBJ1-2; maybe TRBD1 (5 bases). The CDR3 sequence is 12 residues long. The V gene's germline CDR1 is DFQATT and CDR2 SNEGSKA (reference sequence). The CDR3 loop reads CRATTGTDGYTF. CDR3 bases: TGCAGGGCGACCACAGGAACCGATGGCTACACCTTC.

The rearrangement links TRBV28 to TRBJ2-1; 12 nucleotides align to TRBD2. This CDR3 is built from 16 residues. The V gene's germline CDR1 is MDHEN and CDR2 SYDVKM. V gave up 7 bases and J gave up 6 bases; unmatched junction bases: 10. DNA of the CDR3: TGTGCCAGCATCCCTGCCGGGACTAGCGGGTCCAATGAGCAGTTCTTC. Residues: CASIPAGTSGSNEQFF.

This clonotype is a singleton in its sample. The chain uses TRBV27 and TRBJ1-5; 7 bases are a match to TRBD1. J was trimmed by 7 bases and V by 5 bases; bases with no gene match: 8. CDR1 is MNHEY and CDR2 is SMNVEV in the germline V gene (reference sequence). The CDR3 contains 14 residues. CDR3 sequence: CASSPRTGIQPQHF. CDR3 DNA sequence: TGTGCCAGCAGTCCCCGGACAGGAATCCAGCCCCAGCATTTT.

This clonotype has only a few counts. The CDR3 loop reads CASSLESGAEQYF. CDR3 coding DNA: TGCGCCAGCAGCTTGGAGTCCGGGGCCGAGCAGTACTTC. The rearrangement uses TRBV5-1 and TRBJ2-7; TRBD1 or TRBD2 may be the D gene (5 bases each). Germline values: CDR1 SGHRS, CDR2 YFSETQ. The CDR3 is made up of 13 amino acids. Trimming cost V 0 bases and J 6 bases, with 10 bases left between them.

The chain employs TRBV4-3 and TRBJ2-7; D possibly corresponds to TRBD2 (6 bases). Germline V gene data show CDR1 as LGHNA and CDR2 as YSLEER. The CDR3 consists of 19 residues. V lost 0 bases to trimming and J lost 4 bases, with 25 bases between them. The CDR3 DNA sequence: TGCGCCAGCAGCCAAGATGAAGGGAGGACCAGGGCAAATTTTTACGAGCAGTACTTC. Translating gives CASSQDEGRTRANFYEQYF.

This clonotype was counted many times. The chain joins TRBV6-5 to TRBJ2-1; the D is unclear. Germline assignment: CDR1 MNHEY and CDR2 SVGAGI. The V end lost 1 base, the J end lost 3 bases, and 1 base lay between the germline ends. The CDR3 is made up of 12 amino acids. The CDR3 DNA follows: TGTGCCAGCAGTTACTTCTACAATGAGCAGTTCTTC. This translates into CASSYFYNEQFF.

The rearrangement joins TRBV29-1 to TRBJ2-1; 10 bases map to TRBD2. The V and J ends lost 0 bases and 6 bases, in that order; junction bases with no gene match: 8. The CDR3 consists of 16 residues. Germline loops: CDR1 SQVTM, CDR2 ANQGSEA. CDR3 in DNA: TGCAGCGTTGAAGATGGGCTAGCGGGGGAGGGCAATGAGCAGTTCTTC. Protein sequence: CSVEDGLAGEGNEQFF.

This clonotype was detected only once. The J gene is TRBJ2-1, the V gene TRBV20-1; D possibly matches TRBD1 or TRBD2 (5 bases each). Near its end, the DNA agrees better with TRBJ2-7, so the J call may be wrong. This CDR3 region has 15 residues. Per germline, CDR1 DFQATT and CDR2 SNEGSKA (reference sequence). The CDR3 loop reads CSASARERSYNEQYF. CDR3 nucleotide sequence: TGCAGTGCTAGCGCCAGGGAGAGGTCCTACAATGAGCAGTACTTC.

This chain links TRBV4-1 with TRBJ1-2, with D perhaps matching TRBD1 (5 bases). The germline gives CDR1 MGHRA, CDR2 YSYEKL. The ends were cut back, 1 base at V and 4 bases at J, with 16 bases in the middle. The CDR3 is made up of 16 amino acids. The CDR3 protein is CASSQVFGGGGYGYTF. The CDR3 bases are TGCGCCAGCAGCCAAGTGTTCGGGGGAGGCGGCTATGGCTACACCTTC.

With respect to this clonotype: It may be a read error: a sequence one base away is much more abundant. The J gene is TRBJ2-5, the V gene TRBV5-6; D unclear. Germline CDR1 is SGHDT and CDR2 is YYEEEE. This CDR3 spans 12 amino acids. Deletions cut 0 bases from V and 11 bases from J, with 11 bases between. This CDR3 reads CASSLELYGQYF. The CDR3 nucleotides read TGTGCCAGCAGCTTGGAGCTATACGGGCAGTACTTC.

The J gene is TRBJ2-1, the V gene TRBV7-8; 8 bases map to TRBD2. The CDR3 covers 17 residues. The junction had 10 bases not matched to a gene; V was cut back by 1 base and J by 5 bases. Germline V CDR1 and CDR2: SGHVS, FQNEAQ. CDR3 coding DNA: TGTGCCAGCAGCTTAGGGGTAGCGGGATGGTCGAACAATGAGCAGTTCTTC. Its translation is CASSLGVAGWSNNEQFF.

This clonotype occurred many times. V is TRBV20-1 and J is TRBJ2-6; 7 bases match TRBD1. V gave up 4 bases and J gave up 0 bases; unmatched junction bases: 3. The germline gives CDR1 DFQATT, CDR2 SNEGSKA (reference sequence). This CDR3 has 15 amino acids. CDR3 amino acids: CSATGTASGANVLTF. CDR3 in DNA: TGCAGTGCTACCGGGACAGCCTCTGGGGCCAACGTCCTGACTTTC.

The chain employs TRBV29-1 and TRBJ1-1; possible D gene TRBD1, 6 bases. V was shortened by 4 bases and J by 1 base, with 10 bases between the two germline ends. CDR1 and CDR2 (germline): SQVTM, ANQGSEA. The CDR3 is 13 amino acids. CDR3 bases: TGCAGCGTTGGAGGCAGGGGGAACACTGAAGCTTTCTTT. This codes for CSVGGRGNTEAFF.

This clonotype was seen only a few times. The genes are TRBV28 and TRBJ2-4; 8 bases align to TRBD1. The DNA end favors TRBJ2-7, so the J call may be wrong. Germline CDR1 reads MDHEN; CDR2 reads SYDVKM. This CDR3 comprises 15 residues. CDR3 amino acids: CASSRTGSYSYEQYF. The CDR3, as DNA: TGTGCCAGCAGTCGGACAGGGAGTTACTCCTACGAGCAGTACTTC.

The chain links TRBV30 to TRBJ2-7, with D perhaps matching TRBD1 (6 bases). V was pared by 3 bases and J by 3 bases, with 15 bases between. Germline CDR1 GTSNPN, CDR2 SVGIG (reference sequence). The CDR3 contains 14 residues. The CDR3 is CAWSRTGFGYEQYF. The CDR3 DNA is TGTGCCTGGAGCCGCACAGGGTTCGGCTACGAGCAGTACTTC.

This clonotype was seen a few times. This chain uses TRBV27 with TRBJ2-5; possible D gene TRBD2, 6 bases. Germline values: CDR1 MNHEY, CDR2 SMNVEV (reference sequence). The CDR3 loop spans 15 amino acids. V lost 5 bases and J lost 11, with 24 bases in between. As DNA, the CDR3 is TGTGCCAGCAGTCCCAACATACCCCCCAGGGAGGAGCAGTACTTC. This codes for CASSPNIPPREEQYF.

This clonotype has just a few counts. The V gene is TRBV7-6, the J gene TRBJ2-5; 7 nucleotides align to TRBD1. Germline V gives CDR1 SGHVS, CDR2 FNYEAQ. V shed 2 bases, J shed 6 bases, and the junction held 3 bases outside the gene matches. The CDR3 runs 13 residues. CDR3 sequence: CASSLRQGQTQYF. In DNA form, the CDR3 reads TGTGCCAGCAGCTTAAGACAGGGTCAGACCCAGTACTTC.

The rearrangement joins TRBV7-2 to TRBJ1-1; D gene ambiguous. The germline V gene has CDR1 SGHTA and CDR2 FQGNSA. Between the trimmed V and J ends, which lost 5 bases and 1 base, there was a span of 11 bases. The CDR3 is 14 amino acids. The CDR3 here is CASSPRDWNTEAFF. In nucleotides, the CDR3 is TGTGCCAGCAGCCCCCGGGATTGGAACACTGAAGCTTTCTTT.

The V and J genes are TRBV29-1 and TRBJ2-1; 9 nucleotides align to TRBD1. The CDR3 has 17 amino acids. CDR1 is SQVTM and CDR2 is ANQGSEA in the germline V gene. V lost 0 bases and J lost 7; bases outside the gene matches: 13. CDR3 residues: CSVEDPGTGRVRNEQFF. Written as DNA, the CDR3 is TGCAGCGTTGAAGATCCCGGGACAGGGCGGGTTAGAAATGAGCAGTTCTTC.

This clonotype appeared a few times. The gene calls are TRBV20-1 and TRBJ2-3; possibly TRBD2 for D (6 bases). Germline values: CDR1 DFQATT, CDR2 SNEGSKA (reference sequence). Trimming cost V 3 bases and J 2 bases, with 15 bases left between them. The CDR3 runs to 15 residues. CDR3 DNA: TGCAGTGCTAGTTTGATGGGAGGCTACACAGATACGCAGTATTTT. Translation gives CSASLMGGYTDTQYF.

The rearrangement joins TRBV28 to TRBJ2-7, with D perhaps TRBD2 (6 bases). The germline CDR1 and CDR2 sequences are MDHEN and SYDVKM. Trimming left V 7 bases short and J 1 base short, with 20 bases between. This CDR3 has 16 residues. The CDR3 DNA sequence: TGTGCCAGCACCCTGGGGGGAGAGGGCAGATCCTACGAGCAGTACTTC. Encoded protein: CASTLGGEGRSYEQYF.

In DNA, the CDR3 is TGTGCCAGCAGCCAAGTCGGGAGCGTCTACGAGCAGTACTTC. It yields the protein CASSQVGSVYEQYF. This chain connects TRBV4-2 to TRBJ2-7; D may be TRBD2 (6 bases). CDR1 and CDR2 from the germline V gene are LGHNA and YNFKEQ. The CDR3 is made up of 14 amino acids. Trimming removed 1 base at V and 3 bases at J, with 10 bases between.